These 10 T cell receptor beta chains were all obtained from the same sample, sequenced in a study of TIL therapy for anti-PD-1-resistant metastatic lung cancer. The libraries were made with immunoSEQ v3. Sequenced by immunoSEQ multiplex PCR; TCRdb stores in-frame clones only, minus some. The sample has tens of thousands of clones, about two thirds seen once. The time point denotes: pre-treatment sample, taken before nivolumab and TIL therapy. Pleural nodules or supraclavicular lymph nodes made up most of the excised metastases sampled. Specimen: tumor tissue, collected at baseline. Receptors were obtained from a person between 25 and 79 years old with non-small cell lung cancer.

CDR3 sequence (DNA): TGTGCCAGCAGTGAAGCACGGGGGCCCTCTGGAAACACCATATATTTT. It encodes CASSEARGPSGNTIYF. J is TRBJ1-3 and V is TRBV6-1; a weak D match, TRBD1 (6 bases). The V end lost 0 bases, the J end lost 0 bases, and 9 bases lay between the germline ends. CDR1 is MNHNS, CDR2 SASEGT, per germline. There are 16 residues in the CDR3.

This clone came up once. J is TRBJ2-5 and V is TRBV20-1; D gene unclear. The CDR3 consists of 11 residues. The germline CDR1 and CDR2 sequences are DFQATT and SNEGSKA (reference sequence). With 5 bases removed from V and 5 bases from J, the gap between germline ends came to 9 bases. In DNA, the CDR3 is TGCAGTGCTTTTAGTACTGAGACCCAGTACTTC. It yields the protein CSAFSTETQYF.

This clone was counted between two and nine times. CDR3 amino acids: CASSFDVAVTVQGPQHF. The CDR3 bases are TGTGCCAGCAGTTTTGATGTGGCAGTTACGGTCCAGGGGCCCCAGCATTTT. V is TRBV7-8 and J is TRBJ1-5, with D maybe TRBD1 (5 bases). There are 17 residues in the CDR3. Per germline, CDR1 SGHVS and CDR2 FQNEAQ. The V gene lost 6 bases and the J gene lost 9 bases, with 27 bases spanning the gap.

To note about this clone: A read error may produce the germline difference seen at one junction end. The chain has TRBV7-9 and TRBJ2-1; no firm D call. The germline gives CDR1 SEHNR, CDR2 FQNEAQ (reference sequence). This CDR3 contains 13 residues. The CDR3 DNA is TGTGCCAGCAGCGACCAACCCTCGGCCTACCCACTCTTC. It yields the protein CASSDQPSAYPLF.

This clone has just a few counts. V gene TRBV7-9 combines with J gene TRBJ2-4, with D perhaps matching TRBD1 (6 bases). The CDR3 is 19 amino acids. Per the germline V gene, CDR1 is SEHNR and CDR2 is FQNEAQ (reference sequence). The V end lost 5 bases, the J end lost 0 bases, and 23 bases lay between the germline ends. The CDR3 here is CASSETPGDKPIAKNIQYF. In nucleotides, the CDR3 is TGTGCCAGCAGCGAAACCCCCGGGGACAAACCTATAGCCAAAAACATTCAGTACTTC.

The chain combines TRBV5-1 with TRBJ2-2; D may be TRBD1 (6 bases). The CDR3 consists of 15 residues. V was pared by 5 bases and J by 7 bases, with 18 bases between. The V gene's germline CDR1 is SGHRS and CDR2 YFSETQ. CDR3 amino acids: CASSLTGGEFGELFF. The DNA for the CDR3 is TGCGCCAGCAGTCTGACAGGTGGGGAGTTCGGGGAGCTGTTTTTT.

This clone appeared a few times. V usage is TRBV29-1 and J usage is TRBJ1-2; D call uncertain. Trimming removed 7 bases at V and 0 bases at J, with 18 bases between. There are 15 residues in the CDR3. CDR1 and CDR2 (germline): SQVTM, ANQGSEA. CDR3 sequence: CSAAEPAPANYGYTF. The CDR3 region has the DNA TGCAGCGCGGCGGAACCAGCGCCTGCTAACTATGGCTACACCTTC. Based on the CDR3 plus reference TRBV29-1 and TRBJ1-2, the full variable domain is SAVISQKPSRDICQRGTSLTIQCQVDSQVTMMFWYRQQPGQSLTLIATANQGSEATYESGFVIDKFPISRPNLTFSTLTVSNMSPEDSSIYLCSAAEPAPANYGYTFGSGTRLTVV.

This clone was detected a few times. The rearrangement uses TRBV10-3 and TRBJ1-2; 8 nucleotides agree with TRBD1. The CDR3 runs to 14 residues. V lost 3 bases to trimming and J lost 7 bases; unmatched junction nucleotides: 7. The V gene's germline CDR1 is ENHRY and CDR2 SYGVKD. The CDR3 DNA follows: TGTGCCATCAGTGACCCGGACAGGGAGGGTGGCTACACCTTC. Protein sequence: CAISDPDREGGYTF.

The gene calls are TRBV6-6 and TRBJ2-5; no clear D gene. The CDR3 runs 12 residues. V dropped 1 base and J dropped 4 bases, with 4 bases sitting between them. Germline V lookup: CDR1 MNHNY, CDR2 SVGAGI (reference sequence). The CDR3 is CASSYLAETQYF. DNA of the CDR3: TGTGCCAGCAGTTACTTAGCAGAGACCCAGTACTTC.

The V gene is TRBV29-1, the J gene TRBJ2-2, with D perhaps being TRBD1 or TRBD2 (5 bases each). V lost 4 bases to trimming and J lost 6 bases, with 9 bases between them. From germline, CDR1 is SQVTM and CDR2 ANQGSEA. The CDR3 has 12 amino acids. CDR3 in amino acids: CSVVSGPGELFF. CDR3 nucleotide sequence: TGCAGCGTTGTCTCGGGACCCGGGGAGCTGTTTTTT.